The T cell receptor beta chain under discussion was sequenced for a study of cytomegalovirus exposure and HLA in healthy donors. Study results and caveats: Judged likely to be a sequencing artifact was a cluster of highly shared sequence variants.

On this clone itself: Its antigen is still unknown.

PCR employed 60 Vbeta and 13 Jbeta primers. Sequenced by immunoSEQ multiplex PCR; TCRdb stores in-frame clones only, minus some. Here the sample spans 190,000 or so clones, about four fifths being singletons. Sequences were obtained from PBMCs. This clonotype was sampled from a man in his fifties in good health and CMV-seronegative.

In DNA form, the CDR3 reads TGCGCCAGCAGCCAAGTCAGGGGGACAGGGGGCAACACCGGGGAGCTGTTTTTT. This codes for CASSQVRGTGGNTGELFF. The V and J genes are TRBV4-1 and TRBJ2-2; 12 bases are a match to TRBD1. Germline CDR1 reads MGHRA; CDR2 reads YSYEKL. The V gene end was trimmed by 1 base and the J gene end by 2 bases; junction bases not matched to a gene: 5. The CDR3 extends over 18 amino acids.